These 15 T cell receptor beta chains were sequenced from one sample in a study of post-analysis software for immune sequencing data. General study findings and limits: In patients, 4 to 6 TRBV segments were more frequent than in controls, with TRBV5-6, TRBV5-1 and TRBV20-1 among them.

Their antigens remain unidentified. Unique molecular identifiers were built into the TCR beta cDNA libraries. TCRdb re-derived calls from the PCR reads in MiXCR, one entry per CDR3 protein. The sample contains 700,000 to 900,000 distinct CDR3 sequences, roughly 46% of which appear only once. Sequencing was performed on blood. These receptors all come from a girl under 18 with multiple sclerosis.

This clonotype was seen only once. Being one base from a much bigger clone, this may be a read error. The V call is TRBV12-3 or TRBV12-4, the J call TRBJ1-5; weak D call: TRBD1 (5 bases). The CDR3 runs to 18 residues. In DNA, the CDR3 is TGTGTCAGCAGTTTAGGGGACGGGGGATATATGGGCAATCAGCCCCAGCATTTT. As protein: CVSSLGDGGYMGNQPQHF.

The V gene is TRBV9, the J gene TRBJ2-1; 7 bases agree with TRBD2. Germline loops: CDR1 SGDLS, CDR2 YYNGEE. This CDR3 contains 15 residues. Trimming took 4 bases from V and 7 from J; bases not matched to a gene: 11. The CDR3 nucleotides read TGTGCCAGCAGCCCCTACGATGGGACTAAAAATGAGCAGTTCTTC. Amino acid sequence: CASSPYDGTKNEQFF.

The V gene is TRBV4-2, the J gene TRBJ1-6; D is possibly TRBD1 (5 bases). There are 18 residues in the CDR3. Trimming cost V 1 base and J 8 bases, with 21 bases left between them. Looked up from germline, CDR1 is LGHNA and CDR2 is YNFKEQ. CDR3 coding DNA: TGTGCCAGCAGCCAAGTTCTCCTGGGACCTAGCTGGGATTCACCCCTCCACTTT. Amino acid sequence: CASSQVLLGPSWDSPLHF.

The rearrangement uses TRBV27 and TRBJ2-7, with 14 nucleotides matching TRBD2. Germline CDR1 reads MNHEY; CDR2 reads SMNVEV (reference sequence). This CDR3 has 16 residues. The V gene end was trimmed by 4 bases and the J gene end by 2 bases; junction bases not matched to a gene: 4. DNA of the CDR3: TGTGCCAGCAGTTCGGGACTAGCGGGAGCGCCCTACGAGCAGTACTTC. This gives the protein CASSSGLAGAPYEQYF.

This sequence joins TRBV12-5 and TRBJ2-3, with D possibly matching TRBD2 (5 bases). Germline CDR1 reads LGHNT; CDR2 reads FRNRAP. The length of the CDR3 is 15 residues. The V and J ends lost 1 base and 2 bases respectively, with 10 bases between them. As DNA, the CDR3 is TGTGCTAGTGGTTTGGGCCTAGCTTCCACAGATACGCAGTATTTT. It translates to CASGLGLASTDTQYF.

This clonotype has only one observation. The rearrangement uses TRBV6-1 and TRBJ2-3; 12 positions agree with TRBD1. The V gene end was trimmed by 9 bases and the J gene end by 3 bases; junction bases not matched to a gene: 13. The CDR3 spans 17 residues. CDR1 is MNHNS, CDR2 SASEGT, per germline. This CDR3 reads CASASVLGQGATDTQYF. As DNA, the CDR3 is TGTGCCAGTGCATCGGTTTTGGGACAGGGGGCGACAGATACGCAGTATTTT.

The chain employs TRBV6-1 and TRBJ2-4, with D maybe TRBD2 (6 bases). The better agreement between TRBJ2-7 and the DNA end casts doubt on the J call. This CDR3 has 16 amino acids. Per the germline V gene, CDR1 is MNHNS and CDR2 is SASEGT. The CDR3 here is CASSEPLRDSSYEQYF. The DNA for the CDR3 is TGTGCCAGCAGTGAACCCCTCCGGGACTCTTCCTACGAGCAGTACTTC.

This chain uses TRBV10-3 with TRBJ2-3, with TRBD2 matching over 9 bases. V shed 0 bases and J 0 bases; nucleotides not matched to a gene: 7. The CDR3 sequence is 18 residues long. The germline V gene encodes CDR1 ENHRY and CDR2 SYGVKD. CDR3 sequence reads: CAISESSGRPTSTDTQYF. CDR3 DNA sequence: TGTGCCATCAGTGAGTCGAGCGGGAGGCCCACTAGCACAGATACGCAGTATTTT.

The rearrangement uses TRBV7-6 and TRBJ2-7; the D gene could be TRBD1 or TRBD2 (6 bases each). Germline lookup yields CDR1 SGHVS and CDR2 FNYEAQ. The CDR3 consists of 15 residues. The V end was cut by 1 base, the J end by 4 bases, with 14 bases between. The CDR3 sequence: CASSLEFSGAYEQYF. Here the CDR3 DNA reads TGTGCCAGCAGCTTAGAGTTCTCGGGGGCGTACGAGCAGTACTTC.

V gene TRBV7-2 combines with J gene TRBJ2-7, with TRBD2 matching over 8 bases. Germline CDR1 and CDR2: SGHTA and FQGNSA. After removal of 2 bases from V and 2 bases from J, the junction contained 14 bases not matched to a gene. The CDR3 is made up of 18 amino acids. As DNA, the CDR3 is TGTGCCAGCAGCTTACATTTAGGGCGACTAGCGCTACCCTACGAGCAGTACTTC. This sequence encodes CASSLHLGRLALPYEQYF.

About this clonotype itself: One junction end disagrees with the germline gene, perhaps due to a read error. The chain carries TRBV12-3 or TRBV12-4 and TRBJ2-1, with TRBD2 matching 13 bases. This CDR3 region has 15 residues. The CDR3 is CASSLLAGGGNERFF. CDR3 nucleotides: TGTGCCAGCAGCTTACTAGCGGGAGGGGGCAATGAGCGGTTCTTC.

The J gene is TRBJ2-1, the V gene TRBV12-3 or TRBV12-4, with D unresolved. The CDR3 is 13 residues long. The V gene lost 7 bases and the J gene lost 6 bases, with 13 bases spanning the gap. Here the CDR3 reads CASTLPGVNEQFF. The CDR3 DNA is TGTGCCAGCACCTTACCTGGTGTCAATGAGCAGTTCTTC.

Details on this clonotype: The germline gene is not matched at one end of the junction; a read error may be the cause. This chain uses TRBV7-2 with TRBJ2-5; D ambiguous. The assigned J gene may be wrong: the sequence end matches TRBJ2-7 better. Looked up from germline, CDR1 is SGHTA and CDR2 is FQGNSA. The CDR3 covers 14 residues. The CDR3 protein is CVSSLVLGSYEQYF. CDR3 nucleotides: TGTGTCAGCAGCTTAGTTCTGGGTTCCTACGAGCAGTACTTC.

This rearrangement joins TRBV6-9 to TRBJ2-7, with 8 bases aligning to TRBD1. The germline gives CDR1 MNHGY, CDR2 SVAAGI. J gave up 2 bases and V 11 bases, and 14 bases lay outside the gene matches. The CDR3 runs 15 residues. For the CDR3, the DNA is TGTGCCCCAGCGCAACGCAGGGGGCGCCCCTACGAGCAGTACTTC. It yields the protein CAPAQRRGRPYEQYF.

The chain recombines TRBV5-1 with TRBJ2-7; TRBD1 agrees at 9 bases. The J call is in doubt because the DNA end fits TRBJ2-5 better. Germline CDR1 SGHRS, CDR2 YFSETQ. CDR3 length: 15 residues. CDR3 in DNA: TGCGCCAGCAGCCTACCCGGACAGGGGAGAGAGACCCAGTACTTC. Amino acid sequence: CASSLPGQGRETQYF.